The 14 T cell receptor beta chains below come from one sample, sequenced in a study of cytotoxic CD8 clonotypes in ibrutinib-treated CLL. Sequencing was performed with immunoSEQ multiplex PCR; in TCRdb, only in-frame clones are kept and a portion is missing. This table has 130,000 to 150,000 clones, 79% appearing once. The sample consisted of PBMCs, taken after 12 months of ibrutinib treatment. The receptors here all came from a human donor with chronic lymphocytic leukemia.

This clone was found a few times. The chain has TRBV7-3 and TRBJ2-2, with no clear D. V shed 1 base and J shed 7 bases, with 7 bases lying between them. The germline CDR1 and CDR2 sequences are SGHTA and FQGTGA. This CDR3 has 13 amino acids. The CDR3 DNA reads as TGTGCCAGCAGCTTAATCTTGGGCGGGGAGCTGTTTTTT. It is translated as CASSLILGGELFF.

The chain is built from TRBV28 and TRBJ2-7; D is ambiguous. The V and J ends lost 8 bases and 3 bases respectively, with 17 bases between them. In germline, CDR1 is MDHEN, CDR2 SYDVKM. The CDR3 is 14 residues long. The CDR3 DNA reads as TGTGCCAGCGCTAAACCCGGGCAACTCTACGAGCAGTACTTC. Translated: CASAKPGQLYEQYF.

This clone appeared once. The gene calls are TRBV7-2 and TRBJ2-2, with a weak D call TRBD2 (5 bases). The ends were cut back, 5 bases at V and 4 bases at J, with 14 bases in the middle. This CDR3 contains 15 residues. Germline-derived CDR1 and CDR2 are SGHTA and FQGNSA. The CDR3 reads CASSARRGTTGELFF. The CDR3 bases are TGTGCCAGCAGCGCAAGACGGGGAACCACCGGGGAGCTGTTTTTT.

J is TRBJ2-6 and V is TRBV30; D uncertain. CDR3 size: 14 residues. V was trimmed by 2 bases and J by 0 bases, leaving 5 bases between them. Germline V gene data show CDR1 as GTSNPN and CDR2 as SVGIG (reference sequence). The CDR3 reads CAWSQDSGANVLTF. The DNA for the CDR3 is TGTGCCTGGAGTCAGGACTCTGGGGCCAACGTCCTGACTTTC.

The V call is TRBV4-1, the J call TRBJ1-4, with D hard to call. With 2 bases removed from V and 2 bases from J, the gap between germline ends came to 9 bases. The germline CDR1 and CDR2 sequences are MGHRA and YSYEKL. The CDR3 covers 15 residues. In nucleotides, the CDR3 is TGCGCCAGCAGCCAACTAGGGTTCACTAATGAAAAACTGTTTTTT. Residues: CASSQLGFTNEKLFF.

The J gene is TRBJ1-5, the V gene TRBV27, with TRBD1 identical over 7 bases. This CDR3 contains 15 residues. CDR1 and CDR2 (germline): MNHEY, SMNVEV (reference sequence). V dropped 5 bases and J dropped 7; count of bases not matched to a gene: 11. CDR3 bases: TGTGCCAGCAGTGCTGGACAGGTTGACTTGCAGCCCCAGCATTTT. It translates to CASSAGQVDLQPQHF.

The J gene is TRBJ2-7, the V gene TRBV11-2; the D is unclear. The CDR3 spans 14 residues. The V gene's germline CDR1 is SGHAT and CDR2 FQNNGV. V lost 5 bases and J lost 9, with 20 bases in between. The CDR3 DNA is TGTGCCAGCAGCCTACCATCATCGATCGGCGGGCAGTACTTC. Translating it yields CASSLPSSIGGQYF.

The chain employs TRBV4-2 and TRBJ2-1; 7 positions agree with TRBD2. The CDR3 has 15 amino acids. CDR1 and CDR2 from the germline V gene are LGHNA and YNFKEQ. Unmatched junction bases numbered 2, after V lost 1 base and J lost 2 bases. The CDR3 coding sequence is TGTGCCAGCAGCCAAGCGGGAGGCGCCTACAATGAGCAGTTCTTC. Translated: CASSQAGGAYNEQFF.

The V gene is TRBV7-9, the J gene TRBJ2-2; TRBD2 agrees at 11 bases. The V and J ends lost 4 bases and 1 base, in that order; junction bases with no gene match: 2. The CDR3 runs to 16 residues. Germline V CDR1 and CDR2: SEHNR, FQNEAQ (reference sequence). The DNA of the CDR3 is TGTGCCAGCAGCTCCGGACTAGCGGGGAACACCGGGGAGCTGTTTTTT. Protein: CASSSGLAGNTGELFF.

This clone has a single count. The chain combines TRBV5-4 with TRBJ2-3, with D tentatively TRBD1 (6 bases). Between the trimmed V and J ends, which lost 4 bases and 4 bases, there was a span of 10 bases. From germline, CDR1 is SGHNT and CDR2 YYREEE (reference sequence). CDR3 length: 13 amino acids. DNA of the CDR3: TGTGCCAGCAGCCAGGGGATAGCAGATACGCAGTATTTT. It translates to CASSQGIADTQYF.

V usage is TRBV28 and J usage is TRBJ1-2; D not certain. The CDR3 consists of 14 residues. Germline values: CDR1 MDHEN, CDR2 SYDVKM. The germline V and J ends were trimmed by 6 bases and 5 bases, with 16 bases remaining between them. Here the CDR3 reads CASRLGFGIYGYTF. CDR3 DNA: TGTGCCAGCAGATTAGGCTTTGGGATTTATGGCTACACCTTC.

The chain joins TRBV7-8 to TRBJ2-3; tentatively, D is TRBD2 (5 bases). This CDR3 has 15 residues. V lost 1 base and J lost 1, with 9 bases in between. Germline lookup yields CDR1 SGHVS and CDR2 FQNEAQ. CDR3 region: CASSLVLGGTDTQYF. The CDR3, as DNA: TGTGCCAGCAGCTTAGTACTCGGGGGCACAGATACGCAGTATTTT. The variable domain in full, with the rest retrieved from reference TRBV7-8 and TRBJ2-3, is GAGVSQSPRYKVAKRGQDVALRCDPISGHVSLFWYQQALGQGPEFLTYFQNEAQLDKSGLPSDRFFAERPEGSVSTLKIQRTQQEDSAVYLCASSLVLGGTDTQYFGPGTRLTVL.

The chain employs TRBV30 and TRBJ2-2; TRBD2 matches at 9 bases. The V segment lost 0 bases and the J segment 0 bases; nucleotides outside the gene matches: 5. CDR3 length: 17 residues. Germline-derived CDR1 and CDR2 are GTSNPN and SVGIG (reference sequence). The CDR3 here is CAWSVTAGGPNTGELFF. Written as DNA, the CDR3 is TGTGCCTGGAGTGTAACGGCGGGAGGGCCGAACACCGGGGAGCTGTTTTTT. Full variable domain (missing parts from reference TRBV30 and TRBJ2-2): SQTIHQWPATLVQPVGSPLSLECTVEGTSNPNLYWYRQAAGRGLQLLFYSVGIGQISSEVPQNLSASRPQDRQFILSSKKLLLSDSGFYLCAWSVTAGGPNTGELFFGEGSRLTVL.

The gene calls are TRBV2 and TRBJ1-2; no reliable D call. Between the trimmed V and J ends, which lost 5 bases and 2 bases, there was a span of 9 bases. The CDR3 contains 13 residues. Looked up from germline, CDR1 is SNHLY and CDR2 is FYNNEI. CDR3 DNA sequence: TGTGCCAGCAGTCCGGACCCAAACTATGGCTACACCTTC. This translates into CASSPDPNYGYTF.